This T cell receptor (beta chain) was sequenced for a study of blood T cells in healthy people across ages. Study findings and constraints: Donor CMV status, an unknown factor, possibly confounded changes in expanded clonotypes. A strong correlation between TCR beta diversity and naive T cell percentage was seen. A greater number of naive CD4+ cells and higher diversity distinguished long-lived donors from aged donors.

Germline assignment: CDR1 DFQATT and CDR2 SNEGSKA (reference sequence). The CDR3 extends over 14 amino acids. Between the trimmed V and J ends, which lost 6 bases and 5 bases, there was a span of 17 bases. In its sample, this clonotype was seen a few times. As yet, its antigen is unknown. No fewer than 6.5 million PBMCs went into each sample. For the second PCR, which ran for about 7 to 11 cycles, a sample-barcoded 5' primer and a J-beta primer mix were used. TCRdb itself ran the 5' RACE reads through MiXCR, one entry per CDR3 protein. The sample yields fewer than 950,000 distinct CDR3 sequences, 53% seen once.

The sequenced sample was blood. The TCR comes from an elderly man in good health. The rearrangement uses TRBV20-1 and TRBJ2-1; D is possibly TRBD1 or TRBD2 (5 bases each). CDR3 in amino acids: CSATSPLGHNEQFF. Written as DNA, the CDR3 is TGCAGTGCAACCTCCCCCTTGGGACACAATGAGCAGTTCTTC.